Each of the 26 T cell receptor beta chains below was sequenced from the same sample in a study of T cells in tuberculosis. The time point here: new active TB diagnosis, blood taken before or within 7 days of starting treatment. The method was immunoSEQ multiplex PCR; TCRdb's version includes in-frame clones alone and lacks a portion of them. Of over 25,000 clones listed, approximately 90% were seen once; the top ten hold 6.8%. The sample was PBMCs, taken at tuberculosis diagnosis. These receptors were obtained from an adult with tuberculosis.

The CDR3 DNA is TGTGCCAGTACCGGACAGGTCCTCAATCAGCCCCAGCATTTT. Amino acids: CASTGQVLNQPQHF. The genes are TRBV19 and TRBJ1-5, with 7 bases matching TRBD1. CDR1 is LNHDA and CDR2 is SQIVND in the germline V gene (reference sequence). This CDR3 has 14 residues. The V segment lost 7 bases and the J segment 3 bases; nucleotides outside the gene matches: 6.

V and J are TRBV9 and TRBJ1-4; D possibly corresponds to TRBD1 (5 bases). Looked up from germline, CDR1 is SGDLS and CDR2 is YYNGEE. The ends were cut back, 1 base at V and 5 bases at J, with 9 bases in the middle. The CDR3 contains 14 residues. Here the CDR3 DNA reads TGTGCCAGCAGCGTACTTGGGGGGAATGAAAAACTGTTTTTT. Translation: CASSVLGGNEKLFF.

CDR3 nucleotides: TGTGCCAGCAGCCAAGATCGACTCGCCAATGAGCAGTTCTTC. This translates into CASSQDRLANEQFF. The rearrangement links TRBV4-2 to TRBJ2-1, with D uncertain. Germline V gene sequence: CDR1 LGHNA, CDR2 YNFKEQ. This CDR3 is built from 14 residues. V lost 0 bases and J 6 bases, leaving 9 bases between the germline ends.

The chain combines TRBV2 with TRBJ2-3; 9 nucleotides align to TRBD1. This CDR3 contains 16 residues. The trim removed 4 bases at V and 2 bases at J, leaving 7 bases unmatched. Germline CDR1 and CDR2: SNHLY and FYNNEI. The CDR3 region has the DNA TGTGCCAGCAGTGTGGGACAGGGAGTGCCCACAGATACGCAGTATTTT. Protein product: CASSVGQGVPTDTQYF.

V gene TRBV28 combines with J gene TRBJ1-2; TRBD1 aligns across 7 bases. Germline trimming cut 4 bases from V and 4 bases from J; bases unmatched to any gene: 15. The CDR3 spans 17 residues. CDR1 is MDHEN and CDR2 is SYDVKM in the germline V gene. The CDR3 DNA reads TGTGCCAGCAGTTCCCTCCCTGGACAGGCGTTCTTCTATGGCTACACCTTC. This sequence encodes CASSSLPGQAFFYGYTF.

The CDR3 is CASSLATGGYQPQHF. CDR3 sequence (DNA): TGTGCCAGCAGCTTAGCGACAGGGGGCTATCAGCCCCAGCATTTT. The genes are TRBV7-2 and TRBJ1-5, with 10 nucleotides matching TRBD1. The junction had 1 base not matched to a gene; V was cut back by 0 bases and J by 5 bases. This CDR3 is built from 15 residues. Germline lookup yields CDR1 SGHTA and CDR2 FQGNSA.

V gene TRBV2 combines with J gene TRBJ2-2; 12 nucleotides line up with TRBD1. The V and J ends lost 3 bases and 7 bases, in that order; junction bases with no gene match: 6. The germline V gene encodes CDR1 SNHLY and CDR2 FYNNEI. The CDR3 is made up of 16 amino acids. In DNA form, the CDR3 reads TGTGCCAGCAGTGACTTGGGACAGGGGGCAGGCGGGGAGCTGTTTTTT. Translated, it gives CASSDLGQGAGGELFF. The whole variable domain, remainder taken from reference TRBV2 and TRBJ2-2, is EPEVTQTPSHQVTQMGQEVILRCVPISNHLYFYWYRQILGQKVEFLVSFYNNEISEKSEIFDDQFSVERPDGSNFTLKIRSTKLEDSAMYFCASSDLGQGAGGELFFGEGSRLTVL.

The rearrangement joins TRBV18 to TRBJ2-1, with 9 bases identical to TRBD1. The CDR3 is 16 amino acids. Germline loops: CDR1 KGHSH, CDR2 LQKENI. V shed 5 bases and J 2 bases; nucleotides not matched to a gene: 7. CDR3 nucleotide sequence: TGTGCCAGCTCATCCACAGGGGGCCAAACCTACAATGAGCAGTTCTTC. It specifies CASSSTGGQTYNEQFF.

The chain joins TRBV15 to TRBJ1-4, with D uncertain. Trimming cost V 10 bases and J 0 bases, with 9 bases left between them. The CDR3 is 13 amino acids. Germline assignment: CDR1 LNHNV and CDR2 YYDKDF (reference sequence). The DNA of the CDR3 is TGTGCCAGCAGATCAGCAACTAATGAAAAACTGTTTTTT. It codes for CASRSATNEKLFF.

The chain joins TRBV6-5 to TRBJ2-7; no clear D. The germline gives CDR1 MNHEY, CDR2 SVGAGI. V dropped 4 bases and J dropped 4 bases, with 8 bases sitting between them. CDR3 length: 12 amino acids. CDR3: CASSLAAYEQYF. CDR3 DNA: TGTGCCAGCAGTTTAGCAGCTTACGAGCAGTACTTC.

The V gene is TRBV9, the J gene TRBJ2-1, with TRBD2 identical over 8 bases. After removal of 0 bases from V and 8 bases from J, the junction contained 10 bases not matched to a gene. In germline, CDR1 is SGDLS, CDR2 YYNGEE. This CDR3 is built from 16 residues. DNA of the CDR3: TGTGCCAGCAGCGTAGGGGGACTAGATTCACCCGATGAGCAGTTCTTC. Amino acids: CASSVGGLDSPDEQFF.

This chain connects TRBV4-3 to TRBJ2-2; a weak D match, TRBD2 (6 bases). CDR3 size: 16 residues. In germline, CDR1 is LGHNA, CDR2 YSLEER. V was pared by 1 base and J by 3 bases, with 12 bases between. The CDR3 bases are TGCGCCAGCAGCCAAGTGTTACGGGGGTACACCGGGGAGCTGTTTTTT. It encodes CASSQVLRGYTGELFF.

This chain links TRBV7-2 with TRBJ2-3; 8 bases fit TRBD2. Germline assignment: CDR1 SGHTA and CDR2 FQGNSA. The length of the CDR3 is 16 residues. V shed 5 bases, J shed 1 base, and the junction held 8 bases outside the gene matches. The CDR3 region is CASSPRGRGGTDTQYF. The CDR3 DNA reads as TGTGCCAGCAGCCCACGGGGGCGGGGGGGCACAGATACGCAGTATTTT.

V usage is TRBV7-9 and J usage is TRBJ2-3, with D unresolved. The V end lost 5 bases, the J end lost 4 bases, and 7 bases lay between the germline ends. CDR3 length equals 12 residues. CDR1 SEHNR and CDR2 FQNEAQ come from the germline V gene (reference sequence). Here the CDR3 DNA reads TGTGCCAGCAGCCTCCCGGCAGATACGCAGTATTTT. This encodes CASSLPADTQYF. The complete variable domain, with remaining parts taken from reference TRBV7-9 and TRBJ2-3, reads DTGVSQNPRHKITKRGQNVTFRCDPISEHNRLYWYRQTLGQGPEFLTYFQNEAQLEKSRLLSDRFSAERPKGSFSTLEIQRTEQGDSAMYLCASSLPADTQYFGPGTRLTVL.

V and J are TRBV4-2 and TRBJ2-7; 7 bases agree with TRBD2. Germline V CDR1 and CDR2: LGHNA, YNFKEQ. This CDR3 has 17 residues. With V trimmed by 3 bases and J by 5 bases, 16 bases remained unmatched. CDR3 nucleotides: TGTGCCAGCAGCCAGGCCGTGGGGAGGGGTGGGAAGAACGAGCAGTACTTC. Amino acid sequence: CASSQAVGRGGKNEQYF.

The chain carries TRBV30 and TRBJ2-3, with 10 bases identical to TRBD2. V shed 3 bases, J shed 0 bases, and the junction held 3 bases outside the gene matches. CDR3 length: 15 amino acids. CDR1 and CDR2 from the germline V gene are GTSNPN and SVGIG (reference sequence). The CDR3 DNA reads TGTGCCTGGAGCTTACTAGCGGGGAGCACAGATACGCAGTATTTT. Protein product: CAWSLLAGSTDTQYF.

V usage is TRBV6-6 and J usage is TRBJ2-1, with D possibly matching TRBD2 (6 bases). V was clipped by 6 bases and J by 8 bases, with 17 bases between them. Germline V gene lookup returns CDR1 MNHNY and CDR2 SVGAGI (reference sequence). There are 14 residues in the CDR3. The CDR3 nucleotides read TGTGCCAGCAGGGGGGGAAGTGGGTACGATGAGCAGTTCTTC. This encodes CASRGGSGYDEQFF.

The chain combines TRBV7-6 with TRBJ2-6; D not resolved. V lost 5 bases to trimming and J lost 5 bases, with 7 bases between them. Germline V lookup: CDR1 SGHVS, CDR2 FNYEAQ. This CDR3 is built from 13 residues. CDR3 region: CASSPQWANVLTF. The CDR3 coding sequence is TGTGCCAGCAGCCCCCAGTGGGCCAACGTCCTGACTTTC.

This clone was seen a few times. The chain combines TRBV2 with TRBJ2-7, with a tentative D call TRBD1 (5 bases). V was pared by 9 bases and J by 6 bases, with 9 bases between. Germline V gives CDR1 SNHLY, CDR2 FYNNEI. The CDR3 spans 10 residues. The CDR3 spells CASSDSEQYF. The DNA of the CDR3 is TGTGCCAGTTCAGACAGCGAGCAGTACTTC.

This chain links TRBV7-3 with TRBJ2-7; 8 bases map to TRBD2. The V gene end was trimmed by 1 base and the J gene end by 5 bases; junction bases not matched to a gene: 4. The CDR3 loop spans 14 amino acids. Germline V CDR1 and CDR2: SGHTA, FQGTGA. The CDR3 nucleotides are TGTGCCAGCAGCTTAAGCGGGAGGACCCACGAGCAGTACTTC. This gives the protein CASSLSGRTHEQYF.

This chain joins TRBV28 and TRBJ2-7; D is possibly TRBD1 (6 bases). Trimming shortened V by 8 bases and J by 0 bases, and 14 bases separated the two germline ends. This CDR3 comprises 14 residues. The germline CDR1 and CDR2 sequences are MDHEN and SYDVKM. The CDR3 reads CASGTFKLSYEQYF. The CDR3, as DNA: TGTGCCAGCGGGACATTCAAGCTCTCCTACGAGCAGTACTTC.

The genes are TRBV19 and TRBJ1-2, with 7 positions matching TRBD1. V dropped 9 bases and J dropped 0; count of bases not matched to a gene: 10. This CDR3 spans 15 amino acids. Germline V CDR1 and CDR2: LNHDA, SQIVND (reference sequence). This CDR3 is CASKQGPEPNYGYTF. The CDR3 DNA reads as TGTGCCAGCAAACAGGGGCCCGAACCTAACTATGGCTACACCTTC.

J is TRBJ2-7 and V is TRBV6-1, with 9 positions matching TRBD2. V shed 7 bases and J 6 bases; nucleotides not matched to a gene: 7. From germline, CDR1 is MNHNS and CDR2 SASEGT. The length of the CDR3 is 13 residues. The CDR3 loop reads CASKAGGLAEQYF. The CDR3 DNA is TGTGCCAGCAAAGCGGGGGGTCTCGCCGAGCAGTACTTC.

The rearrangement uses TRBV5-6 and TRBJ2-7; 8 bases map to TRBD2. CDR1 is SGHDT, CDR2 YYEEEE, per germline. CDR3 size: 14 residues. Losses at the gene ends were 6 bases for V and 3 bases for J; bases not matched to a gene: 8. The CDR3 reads CASTGGDTDYEQYF. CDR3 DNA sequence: TGTGCCAGCACCGGGGGGGACACTGACTACGAGCAGTACTTC.

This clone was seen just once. The CDR3, as DNA: TGTGCCGCTCTGGACAGTTTGGGGCTCCACGAGCAGTACTTC. Amino acid sequence: CAALDSLGLHEQYF. This sequence joins TRBV10-3 and TRBJ2-7; D is perhaps TRBD1 (6 bases). Germline loops: CDR1 ENHRY, CDR2 SYGVKD. This CDR3 is 14 amino acids long. Between the trimmed V and J ends, which lost 11 bases and 5 bases, there was a span of 22 bases.

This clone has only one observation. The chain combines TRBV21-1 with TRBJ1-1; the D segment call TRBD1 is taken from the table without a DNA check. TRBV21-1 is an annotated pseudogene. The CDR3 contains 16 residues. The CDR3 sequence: CASSLHNGAPGPEAFF. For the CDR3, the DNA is TGTGCCAGCAGCCTTCATAATGGCGCCCCAGGCCCTGAAGCTTTCTTT.